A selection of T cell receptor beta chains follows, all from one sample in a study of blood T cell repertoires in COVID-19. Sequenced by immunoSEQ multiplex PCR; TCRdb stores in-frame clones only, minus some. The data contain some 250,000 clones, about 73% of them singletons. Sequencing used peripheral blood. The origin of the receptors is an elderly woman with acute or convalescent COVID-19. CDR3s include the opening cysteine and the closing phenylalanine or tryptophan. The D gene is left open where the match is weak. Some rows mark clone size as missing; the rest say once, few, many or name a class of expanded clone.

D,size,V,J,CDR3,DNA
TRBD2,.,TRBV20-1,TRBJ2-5,CSASRSGGPQETQYF,TGCAGTGCTAGTCGCAGCGGGGGGCCACAAGAGACCCAGTACTTC
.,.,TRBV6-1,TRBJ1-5,CASSESGGIGNQPQHF,TGTGCCAGCAGTGAAAGCGGGGGAATAGGCAATCAGCCCCAGCATTTT
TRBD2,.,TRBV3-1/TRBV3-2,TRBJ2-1,CASSQDVAGGPRNEQFF,TGTGCCAGCAGCCAAGATGTCGCGGGAGGGCCACGGAATGAGCAGTTCTTC
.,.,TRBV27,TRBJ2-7,CASSFGGAPYEQYF,TGTGCCAGCAGTTTTGGTGGGGCCCCCTACGAGCAGTACTTC
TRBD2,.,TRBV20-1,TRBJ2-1,CSASLGGIDNEQFF,TGCAGTGCTAGTCTCGGGGGGATAGACAATGAGCAGTTCTTC
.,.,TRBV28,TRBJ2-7,CASSSLDSHEQYF,TGTGCCAGCAGTTCCCTTGACTCCCACGAGCAGTACTTC
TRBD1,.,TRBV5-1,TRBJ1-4,CASSLNPGGQREKLFF,TGCGCCAGCAGCTTGAATCCAGGGGGCCAAAGGGAAAAACTGTTTTTT
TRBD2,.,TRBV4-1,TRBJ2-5,CASSQDPLKGRGETQYF,TGCGCCAGCAGCCAAGATCCCCTCAAGGGGAGGGGCGAGACCCAGTACTTC
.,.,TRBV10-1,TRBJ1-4,CASPSGGRWDEKLFF,TGCGCCAGCCCCAGCGGGGGGAGGTGGGATGAAAAACTGTTTTTT
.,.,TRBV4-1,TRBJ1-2,CASSQEQTQNYGYTF,TGCGCCAGCAGCCAAGAACAGACCCAAAACTATGGCTACACCTTC
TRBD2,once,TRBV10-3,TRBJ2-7,CAISEPGTSGYEQYF,TGTGCCATCAGTGAACCCGGGACTAGCGGCTACGAGCAGTACTTC
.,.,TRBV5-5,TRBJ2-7,CASTRQGGFDYEQYF,TGTGCCAGCACCCGACAGGGAGGCTTTGACTACGAGCAGTACTTC
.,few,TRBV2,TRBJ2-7,CASSGQLASYEQYF,TGTGCCAGCAGTGGACAGTTGGCTTCCTACGAGCAGTACTTC
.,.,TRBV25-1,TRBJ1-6,CASSDLNNSPLHF,TGTGCCAGCAGTGACCTTAATAATTCACCCCTCCACTTT
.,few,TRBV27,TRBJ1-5,CASSRQYSNQPQHF,TGTGCCAGCAGCCGTCAGTATAGCAATCAGCCCCAGCATTTT
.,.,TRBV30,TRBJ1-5,CAWSPTRGGGQPQHF,TGTGCCTGGAGCCCGACCCGGGGAGGCGGTCAGCCCCAGCATTTT
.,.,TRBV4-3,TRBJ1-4,CASSLSTGQNEKLFF,TGCGCCAGCAGCCTTTCCACCGGACAGAATGAAAAACTGTTTTTT
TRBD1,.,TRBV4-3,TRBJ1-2,CASSQEGQGVGGYTF,TGCGCCAGCAGCCAAGAGGGACAGGGGGTCGGGGGCTACACCTTC
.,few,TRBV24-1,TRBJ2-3,CATSDPNRGGADTQYF,TGTGCCACCAGTGACCCAAACAGGGGAGGCGCAGATACGCAGTATTTT
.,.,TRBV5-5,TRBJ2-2,CASSFGQRNTGELFF,TGTGCCAGCAGCTTCGGACAGAGGAACACCGGGGAGCTGTTTTTT
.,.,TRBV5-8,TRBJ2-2,CASSFTSGRELFF,TGTGCCAGCAGCTTTACGTCAGGGCGGGAGCTGTTTTTT
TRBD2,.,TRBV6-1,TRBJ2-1,CASSVGLAGLSYNEQFF,TGTGCCAGCAGTGTCGGACTAGCGGGCCTATCCTACAATGAGCAGTTCTTC
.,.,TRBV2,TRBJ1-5,CASSRRVNQPQHF,TGTGCCAGCAGTAGGAGGGTAAATCAGCCCCAGCATTTT
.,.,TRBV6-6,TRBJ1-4,CASSRGQSPPTNEKLFF,TGTGCCAGCAGTCGTGGACAGAGCCCTCCAACTAATGAAAAACTGTTTTTT
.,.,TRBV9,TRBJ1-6,CASSVGLAAYNSPLHF,TGTGCCAGCAGCGTAGGTCTGGCAGCGTATAATTCACCCCTCCACTTT
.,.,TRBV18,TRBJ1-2,CASSATRGIYGYTF,TGTGCCAGCTCAGCCACCAGGGGTATCTATGGCTACACCTTC